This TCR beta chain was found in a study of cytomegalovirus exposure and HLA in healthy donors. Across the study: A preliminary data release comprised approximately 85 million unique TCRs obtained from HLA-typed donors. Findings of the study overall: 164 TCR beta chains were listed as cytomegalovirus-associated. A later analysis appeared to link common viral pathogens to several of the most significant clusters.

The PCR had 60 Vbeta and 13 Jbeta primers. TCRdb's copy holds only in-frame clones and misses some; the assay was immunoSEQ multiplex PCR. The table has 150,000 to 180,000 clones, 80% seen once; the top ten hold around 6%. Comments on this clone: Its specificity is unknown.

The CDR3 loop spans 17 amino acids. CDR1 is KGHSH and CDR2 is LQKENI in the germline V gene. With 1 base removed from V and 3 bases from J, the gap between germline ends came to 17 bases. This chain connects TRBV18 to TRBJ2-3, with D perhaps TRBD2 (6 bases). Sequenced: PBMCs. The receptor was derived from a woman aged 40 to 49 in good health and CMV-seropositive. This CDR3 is CASSPLVGGSLTDTQYF. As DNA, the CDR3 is TGTGCCAGCTCACCACTCGTCGGAGGGAGTTTAACAGATACGCAGTATTTT. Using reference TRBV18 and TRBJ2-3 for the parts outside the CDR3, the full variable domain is NAGVMQNPRHLVRRRGQEARLRCSPMKGHSHVYWYRQLPEEGLKFMVYLQKENIIDESGMPKERFSAEFPKEGPSILRIQQVVRGDSAAYFCASSPLVGGSLTDTQYFGPGTRLTVL.